The 14 T cell receptor beta chains below were found in one sample sequenced in a study of T cell responses to AZD1222 COVID-19 vaccine. TCRdb's copy holds only in-frame clones and misses some; the assay was immunoSEQ multiplex PCR. In the table there are over 90,000 clones, around 83% of which are singletons. Sample: peripheral blood, taken on day 0 of AZD1222 vaccination. All receptors derive from an adult in good health.

V and J are TRBV29-1 and TRBJ2-1, with D uncertain. This CDR3 has 10 residues. V lost 0 bases and J lost 10, with 4 bases in between. Per the germline V gene, CDR1 is SQVTM and CDR2 is ANQGSEA. Written as DNA, the CDR3 is TGCAGCGTTGAAGAGCGGGAGCAGTTCTTC. Protein product: CSVEEREQFF.

The CDR3 nucleotides are TGTGCCAGTAGTGCCACCTGGGACAGCTATCAGCCCCAGCATTTT. This encodes CASSATWDSYQPQHF. This chain joins TRBV19 and TRBJ1-5, with 7 bases identical to TRBD1. CDR1 LNHDA and CDR2 SQIVND come from the germline V gene (reference sequence). After removal of 5 bases from V and 5 bases from J, the junction contained 9 bases not matched to a gene. The CDR3 is 15 amino acids.

This chain joins TRBV5-5 and TRBJ2-7; TRBD1 might be the D (5 bases). The CDR3 is made up of 14 amino acids. Trimming took off 1 base at V and 3 bases at J, with 11 bases between the two ends. Germline assignment: CDR1 SGHKS and CDR2 YYEKEE (reference sequence). CDR3 in DNA: TGTGCCAGCAGCTTGAGGGCAGGGTACTACGAGCAGTACTTC. It specifies CASSLRAGYYEQYF.

This clone has just one count. This chain connects TRBV7-2 to TRBJ1-5; a weak D match, TRBD1 (5 bases). This CDR3 has 13 residues. Trimming pared 7 bases from V and 6 bases from J, leaving 13 bases between. Germline V lookup: CDR1 SGHTA, CDR2 FQGNSA. CDR3 residues: CASTRGWVQPQHF. In nucleotides, the CDR3 is TGTGCCAGCACTCGGGGCTGGGTTCAGCCCCAGCATTTT.

The V gene is TRBV28, the J gene TRBJ1-5; TRBD1 agrees at 9 bases. The CDR3 length is 16 residues. With V trimmed by 2 bases and J by 6 bases, 8 bases remained unmatched. Per germline, CDR1 MDHEN and CDR2 SYDVKM. Here the CDR3 reads CASSLMLGQGGQPQHF. DNA for the CDR3: TGTGCCAGCAGTTTAATGCTGGGACAGGGCGGTCAGCCCCAGCATTTT.

This clone was seen a single time. J is TRBJ2-7 and V is TRBV19; a possible D gene is TRBD2 (6 bases). Trimming removed 9 bases at V and 5 bases at J, with 20 bases between. The CDR3 is made up of 14 amino acids. CDR1 and CDR2 (germline): LNHDA, SQIVND (reference sequence). The DNA of the CDR3 is TGTGCCAGCTCCTTGGTACGGGGGACCCACGAGCAGTACTTC. It is translated as CASSLVRGTHEQYF.

The J gene is TRBJ2-5, the V gene TRBV18, with D perhaps matching TRBD1 or TRBD2 (5 bases each). Germline V gene lookup returns CDR1 KGHSH and CDR2 LQKENI. Trimming took 3 bases from V and 5 from J, leaving 19 bases between them. CDR3 length: 16 residues. The CDR3 is CASSPGDGGSAETQYF. CDR3 in DNA: TGTGCCAGCTCACCGGGGGACGGTGGGTCGGCGGAGACCCAGTACTTC.

The V call is TRBV5-1, the J call TRBJ1-3; D is possibly TRBD1 (5 bases). Germline V gene lookup returns CDR1 SGHRS and CDR2 YFSETQ. CDR3 size: 15 residues. The V end was cut by 4 bases, the J end by 3 bases, with 14 bases between. In DNA, the CDR3 is TGCGCCAGCAGCGAGTCAGGGTCAGGTGGAAACACCATATATTTT. Residues: CASSESGSGGNTIYF.

The chain uses TRBV9 and TRBJ1-2, with D possibly TRBD1 on 6 matching bases. There are 14 residues in the CDR3. The V gene's germline CDR1 is SGDLS and CDR2 YYNGEE. V lost 4 bases to trimming and J lost 7 bases, with 17 bases between them. CDR3 residues: CASSLRMGGAGYTF. CDR3 nucleotides: TGTGCCAGCAGCCTACGCATGGGGGGGGCTGGCTACACCTTC.

V usage is TRBV12-5 and J usage is TRBJ2-1, with D perhaps being TRBD1 or TRBD2 (5 bases each). V was shortened by 0 bases and J by 0 bases, with 12 bases between the two germline ends. The CDR3 is 17 residues long. Looked up from germline, CDR1 is LGHNT and CDR2 is FRNRAP. CDR3 nucleotides: TGTGCTAGTGGTTTGGTCTCGGGACCCAGCTCCTACAATGAGCAGTTCTTC. Its protein product is CASGLVSGPSSYNEQFF.

J is TRBJ1-2 and V is TRBV6-5, with D perhaps TRBD1 (5 bases). This CDR3 contains 15 residues. Trimming removed 2 bases from V and 4 bases from J, with 14 bases in between. Germline CDR1 is MNHEY and CDR2 is SVGAGI. The CDR3 bases are TGTGCCAGCAGTTACGACAGCTCAACCCCCTATGGCTACACCTTC. This codes for CASSYDSSTPYGYTF.

This clone has just a few counts. The chain links TRBV6-4 to TRBJ2-2; weak D call: TRBD1 (5 bases). CDR1 MRHNA and CDR2 SNTAGT come from the germline V gene. Trimming took off 6 bases at V and 4 bases at J, with 12 bases between the two ends. This CDR3 contains 14 residues. CDR3 coding DNA: TGTGCCAGCAGCCCTGGACATACCACCGGGGAGCTGTTTTTT. Amino acids: CASSPGHTTGELFF.

The chain uses TRBV11-3 and TRBJ2-2, with 9 bases aligning to TRBD1. CDR3 length equals 17 residues. V was clipped by 4 bases and J by 4 bases; unmatched bases: 10. The germline V gene encodes CDR1 SGHNT and CDR2 YENEEA. CDR3 nucleotides: TGTGCCAGCAGCTACGACACAGGGGGCGCCAGCACCGGGGAGCTGTTTTTT. Its translation is CASSYDTGGASTGELFF.

This chain joins TRBV7-2 and TRBJ1-1; maybe TRBD1 (5 bases). Trimming pared 1 base from V and 1 base from J, leaving 16 bases between. The germline gives CDR1 SGHTA, CDR2 FQGNSA. This CDR3 region has 17 residues. The CDR3 DNA is TGTGCCAGCAGCTTAGTGCCGGACAAAGGATCGAACACTGAAGCTTTCTTT. It encodes CASSLVPDKGSNTEAFF.